By share, the clone carrying this T cell receptor beta chain ranks as medium-sized (0.01 to 0.1%). Antigen: not known. This sample is drawn from a study of spatial heterogeneity in lung cancer. Findings of the study overall: The number of expanded tumor alpha and beta chains correlated with mutation number.

The CDR3 is made up of 15 amino acids. The junction had 7 bases not matched to a gene; V was cut back by 5 bases and J by 3 bases. TCRdb reprocessed the 5' RACE reads with MiXCR, giving one entry per CDR3 protein. The profile shows 1,500 to 1,600 distinct CDR3 sequences, 8.5% to 12% of them singletons. The time point here: sample taken at primary tumor resection. A total of around 72 untreated early-stage non-small cell lung cancer patients served as donors. Without sorting, whole RNA was sequenced from tumor, nontumor lung or frozen PBMC. This chain connects TRBV12-3 or TRBV12-4 to TRBJ2-3; 8 positions agree with TRBD1. Sample: lung tumor tissue, taken at surgery. This TCR derives from a female donor with early-stage non-small cell lung cancer. This CDR3 reads CASSPTGQGTDTQYF. CDR3 coding DNA: TGTGCCAGCAGTCCTACCGGACAGGGTACAGATACGCAGTATTTT.